The 9 T cell receptor beta chains presented below share a single source sample, sequenced in a study of T cell responses to AZD1222 COVID-19 vaccine. The method was immunoSEQ multiplex PCR; TCRdb's version includes in-frame clones alone and lacks a portion of them. The sample has 160,000 or so clones, around 94% seen once. The source was peripheral blood, collected on day 0 of AZD1222 vaccination. Every receptor here comes from an adult in good health.

The chain uses TRBV6-1 and TRBJ1-6, with D perhaps matching TRBD1 (5 bases). This CDR3 is 18 amino acids long. The germline gives CDR1 MNHNS, CDR2 SASEGT. Trimming shortened V by 0 bases and J by 0 bases, and 12 bases separated the two germline ends. The CDR3 sequence is CASSEAGPGRSYNSPLHF. The CDR3 coding sequence is TGTGCCAGCAGTGAAGCGGGACCTGGCCGCTCCTATAATTCACCCCTCCACTTT.

This chain links TRBV6-1 with TRBJ2-1; the D gene is possibly TRBD1 (6 bases). From germline, CDR1 is MNHNS and CDR2 SASEGT. The CDR3 is made up of 15 amino acids. Trimming pared 0 bases from V and 10 bases from J, leaving 16 bases between. The CDR3, as DNA: TGTGCCAGCAGTGAAGCGCGAGGCAGGGGATGGGAGCAGTTCTTC. It specifies CASSEARGRGWEQFF.

The rearrangement uses TRBV6-1 and TRBJ2-1; 8 nucleotides line up with TRBD2. CDR1 MNHNS and CDR2 SASEGT come from the germline V gene. The J segment lost 1 base and the V segment lost 1 base, leaving 6 bases of the junction unmatched. The CDR3 totals 17 residues. CDR3: CASSEGSGIGSYNEQFF. The DNA of the CDR3 is TGTGCCAGCAGTGAAGGTAGCGGGATTGGGTCCTACAATGAGCAGTTCTTC.

DNA of the CDR3: TGTGCCAGCAGCCGGACTGGACAGAACTACGAGCAGTACTTC. Protein sequence: CASSRTGQNYEQYF. The genes are TRBV3-1 (or the pseudogene TRBV3-2) and TRBJ2-7, with a tentative D call TRBD1 (6 bases). Germline V gene lookup returns CDR1 LGHDT and CDR2 YNNKEL (reference sequence). Between the trimmed V and J ends, which lost 4 bases and 3 bases, there was a span of 13 bases. This CDR3 spans 14 amino acids.

The J gene is TRBJ1-1, the V gene TRBV3-1 (or the pseudogene TRBV3-2); TRBD1 might be the D (6 bases). Germline CDR1 LGHDT, CDR2 YNNKEL (reference sequence). The ends were cut back, 2 bases at V and 10 bases at J, with 14 bases in the middle. This CDR3 region has 13 residues. Here the CDR3 DNA reads TGTGCCAGCAGCCAAACTAGGGAGGGGGGAGCTTTCTTT. Amino acids: CASSQTREGGAFF.

V gene TRBV7-8 combines with J gene TRBJ2-7, with D unclear. The CDR3 runs to 12 residues. Trimming took off 5 bases at V and 2 bases at J, with 7 bases between the two ends. Germline V gives CDR1 SGHVS, CDR2 FQNEAQ. CDR3: CASSPDTYEQYF. The DNA for the CDR3 is TGTGCCAGCAGCCCCGACACCTACGAGCAGTACTTC.

Only one count was recorded for this clone. The chain combines TRBV18 with TRBJ1-5; the D gene is possibly TRBD1 (6 bases). The V and J ends lost 2 bases and 5 bases respectively, with 13 bases between them. Germline V gene lookup returns CDR1 KGHSH and CDR2 LQKENI. The CDR3 sequence is 15 residues long. As DNA, the CDR3 is TGTGCCAGCTCACCATCACAGGGTTTCGATCAGCCCCAGCATTTT. Translation gives CASSPSQGFDQPQHF.

CDR3 DNA: TGTGCCAGCAGCCAAGGTAGTAACAATGAGCAGTTCTTC. It translates to CASSQGSNNEQFF. The rearrangement uses TRBV3-1 (or the pseudogene TRBV3-2) and TRBJ2-1; D not resolved. Germline CDR1 is LGHDT and CDR2 is YNNKEL (reference sequence). V lost 1 base to trimming and J lost 5 bases, with 6 bases between them. The CDR3 covers 13 residues.

The rearrangement links TRBV29-1 to TRBJ1-2; D is unresolved. V lost 6 bases and J 2 bases, leaving 13 bases between the germline ends. CDR1 and CDR2 (germline): SQVTM, ANQGSEA. The CDR3 extends over 13 amino acids. In DNA, the CDR3 is TGCAGCGTGGAGGGTCATGGGAACTATGGCTACACCTTC. Its protein is CSVEGHGNYGYTF.